The 2 T cell receptor beta chains given below trace back to one sample, sequenced in a study of T cells in Graves' hyperthyroidism and ophthalmopathy. Amplified TCR beta CDR3 regions came from RNA transcripts. RT-PCR in the first round (using the HTBI primer set) targeted the TCR CDR3. TCRdb independently ran MiXCR on the multiplex PCR reads; one entry per CDR3 protein. The sample yields about 510,000 distinct CDR3 sequences, 14% seen once. The specimen was blood. The source of these receptors is a woman aged 40 to 55 with Graves' hyperthyroidism.

This clonotype was counted ten times or more. The chain employs TRBV29-1 and TRBJ1-1, with D maybe TRBD1 (6 bases). The germline V gene has CDR1 SQVTM and CDR2 ANQGSEA. V lost 4 bases to trimming and J lost 5 bases, with 23 bases between them. CDR3 length: 16 amino acids. The CDR3 reads CSVVGPGHLPRTEAFF. CDR3 nucleotides: TGCAGCGTTGTAGGCCCGGGACACCTCCCGCGTACTGAAGCTTTCTTT. The full variable domain, its missing parts supplied by reference TRBV29-1 and TRBJ1-1, is SAVISQKPSRDICQRGTSLTIQCQVDSQVTMMFWYRQQPGQSLTLIATANQGSEATYESGFVIDKFPISRPNLTFSTLTVSNMSPEDSSIYLCSVVGPGHLPRTEAFFGQGTRLTVV.

This clonotype was recorded a few times. This chain joins TRBV5-5 and TRBJ1-5; D unresolved. Deletions cut 0 bases from V and 0 bases from J, with 10 bases between. The CDR3 has 16 amino acids. Germline CDR1 is SGHKS and CDR2 is YYEKEE (reference sequence). Here the CDR3 DNA reads TGTGCCAGCAGCTTGGATGGCAGGACTAGCAATCAGCCCCAGCATTTT. The encoded protein is CASSLDGRTSNQPQHF.